What follows are 10 T cell receptor beta chains derived from one specimen sequenced in a study of T cells in women clearing cervical HPV infection. Sequencing was performed with immunoSEQ multiplex PCR; in TCRdb, only in-frame clones are kept and a portion is missing. The sample table includes approximately 41,000 clones. Sequencing used blood buffy coat. The receptors here all came from a woman between 18 and 70 years old with a cervical HPV16 infection that either progressed to CIN3+ or cleared (not recorded which).

On this clone: With the read ending 3 residues before the CDR3 end, the germline J gene is used to fill in that end. The chain employs TRBV5-1 and TRBJ2-1, with TRBD2 matching over 12 bases. The junction had 5 bases not matched to a gene; V was cut back by 4 bases and J by 9 bases. This CDR3 region has 14 residues. Looked up from germline, CDR1 is SGHRS and CDR2 is YFSETQ. This CDR3 is CASSPTSGSFEQFF. CDR3 DNA (partial): TGCGCCAGCAGCCCGACTAGCGGGAGTTTTGAG.

In regard to this clone: Sequencing ends 3 residues short of the CDR3 end; the germline J gene provides the rest. The chain recombines TRBV20-1 with TRBJ2-3; TRBD2 aligns across 8 bases. There are 16 residues in the CDR3. The germline V gene encodes CDR1 DFQATT and CDR2 SNEGSKA (reference sequence). V lost 0 bases, J lost 0 bases, and 5 bases stayed unmatched. The CDR3 sequence: CSARDLGGGSTDTQYF. The covered CDR3 bases are TGCAGTGCTAGAGATCTCGGCGGGGGGAGCACAGATACG.

A remark on this clone: The read ends 3 residues shy of where the CDR3 ends; the end is completed using the germline J gene. The chain is built from TRBV7-9 and TRBJ2-1; D gene unclear. The CDR3 is 14 amino acids. Germline V CDR1 and CDR2: SEHNR, FQNEAQ (reference sequence). V was shortened by 4 bases and J by 5 bases, with 12 bases between the two germline ends. The CDR3 is CASSSAPRNNEQFF. The DNA read from the CDR3 is TGTGCCAGCAGCTCCGCTCCCAGAAACAATGAG.

As for this clone: The read finishes 3 residues shy of the CDR3 end, and the germline J gene is used to complete it. The chain is built from TRBV19 and TRBJ2-5, with D possibly being TRBD2 (6 bases). Germline CDR1 LNHDA, CDR2 SQIVND (reference sequence). Trimming removed 3 bases from V and 2 bases from J, with 10 bases in between. CDR3 length: 14 residues. The sequenced part of the CDR3 DNA is TGTGCCAGTAGTATCGGGGGAGGACAAGAGACC. This sequence encodes CASSIGGGQET. The complete CDR3 sequence is CASSIGGGQETQYF. The variable domain in full, with the rest retrieved from reference TRBV19 and TRBJ2-5, is DGGITQSPKYLFRKEGQNVTLSCEQNLNHDAMYWYRQDPGQGLRLIYYSQIVNDFQKGDIAEGYSVSREKKESFPLTVTSAQKNPTAFYLCASSIGGGQETQYFGPGTRLLVL.

Comments on this clone: The CDR3 is cut off 3 residues early in the read; its end comes from the germline J gene. V usage is TRBV5-1 and J usage is TRBJ1-1; tentatively, D is TRBD1 (6 bases). The ends were cut back, 2 bases at V and 2 bases at J, with 16 bases in the middle. The CDR3 covers 16 residues. The germline CDR1 and CDR2 sequences are SGHRS and YFSETQ. The CDR3 DNA, read in part, is TGCGCCAGCAGCTTCTTAGGACAGAGTAGTAACACTGAA. Translated: CASSFLGQSSNTE. The CDR3 reads in full as CASSFLGQSSNTEAFF.

The CDR3 is CATRSGGSGSPLHF. CDR3 bases read: TGTGCCACCAGGTCGGGGGGCTCGGGTTCACCC. The chain joins TRBV5-4 to TRBJ1-6; possibly TRBD1 for D (6 bases). The read comes to an end 3 residues before the CDR3 does, leaving the germline J gene to fill in the end. The CDR3 covers 14 residues. Per the germline V gene, CDR1 is SGHNT and CDR2 is YYREEE (reference sequence). V was pared by 9 bases and J by 9 bases, with 19 bases between.

With respect to this clone: With the read ending 3 residues before the CDR3 end, the germline J gene is used to fill in that end. This chain connects TRBV27 to TRBJ1-2; 8 nucleotides match TRBD1. This CDR3 has 17 amino acids. Germline V CDR1 and CDR2: MNHEY, SMNVEV (reference sequence). The CDR3 bases that were read are TGTGCCAGCAGTTTGGACGTAGCCCGGACAGGGCACAATGAG. It codes for CASSLDVARTGHNE. The complete CDR3 sequence is CASSLDVARTGHNEYTF.

The DNA read from the CDR3 is TGCAGTGCCTGCCCCCTAGCGGGAGGTACCTACGAG. Translated, it gives CSACPLAGGTYE. The CDR3 reads in full as CSACPLAGGTYEQYF. The chain couples TRBV20-1 to TRBJ2-7, with 11 bases matching TRBD2. The read ends 3 residues shy of where the CDR3 ends; the end is completed using the germline J gene. V shed 6 bases, J shed 2 bases, and the junction held 9 bases outside the gene matches. CDR1 is DFQATT and CDR2 is SNEGSKA in the germline V gene (reference sequence). The CDR3 sequence is 15 residues long.

Worth noting for this clone: The read terminates 3 residues before the CDR3 end, so the remaining end is supplied by the germline J gene. This sequence joins TRBV19 and TRBJ1-2; D remains unclear. V was cut by 8 bases and J by 3 bases, with 10 bases left in between. The CDR3 has 12 residues. The germline gives CDR1 LNHDA, CDR2 SQIVND (reference sequence). The CDR3 DNA, read in part, is TGTGCCAGTGGCAATGGTGACTATGGC. This gives the protein CASGNGDYG. The whole CDR3 sequence reads CASGNGDYGYTF.

In regard to this clone: With the read ending 3 residues before the CDR3 end, the germline J gene is used to fill in that end. This chain connects TRBV20-1 to TRBJ2-7, with 7 bases that match TRBD1. The CDR3 length is 14 residues. Germline CDR1 reads DFQATT; CDR2 reads SNEGSKA (reference sequence). Unmatched junction bases numbered 9, after V lost 5 bases and J lost 2 bases. The part of the CDR3 DNA that was read is TGCAGTGCTCCTACCTTCGGGACAGCCTACGAG. It encodes CSAPTFGTAYE. The full CDR3 reads CSAPTFGTAYEQYF.